The T cell receptor beta chain described here comes from a study of blood T cells in healthy people across ages. Study-level results: Fewer expanded clones and more diversity marked long-lived versus aged donors.

Through a sample-barcoded 5' primer and a J-beta primer mix, a second PCR was run for roughly 6 to 11 cycles. TCRdb ran MiXCR on the 5' RACE reads and lists one entry per CDR3 protein. The sample lists hundreds of thousands of distinct CDR3 sequences, around three fifths occurring once. A remark on this clonotype: Its cognate antigen is unknown.

CDR3 size: 18 residues. V shed 5 bases, J shed 5 bases, and the junction held 16 bases outside the gene matches. Germline CDR1 and CDR2: SGHTA and FQGNSA. This receptor was taken from a man in his forties in good health. The specimen sequenced was blood. V is TRBV7-2 and J is TRBJ2-7; TRBD2 matches 12 bases. In nucleotides, the CDR3 is TGTGCCAGCAGCGCTCGACTAGCGGGAGTTAGGGGCTCGGACGAGCAGTACTTC. Translation gives CASSARLAGVRGSDEQYF.